The 27 T cell receptor beta chains reported below all come from one sample, sequenced in a study of T cell responses to AZD1222 COVID-19 vaccine (dated by TCRdb to 2020 to 2023). Library preparation used the immunoSEQ multiplex PCR assay. Entries here come from immuneACCESS through TCRdb and include only in-frame sequences with V and J called. Some clones fail to appear in such tables; in the studies checked, an unresolved V gene covers under half of the shortfall, and the cause of the remainder is unknown. In all, the sample holds over 100,000 clones, and approximately 91% of those were seen once. Around a sixth of the sample is held by the ten biggest clonotypes. The sample's time point label, decoded: baseline before first vaccination. Source: peripheral blood, taken on day 0 of AZD1222 vaccination. These TCRs come from an adult in good health.

This rearrangement joins TRBV6-5 to TRBJ2-1, with D perhaps matching TRBD2 (7 bases). The ends were cut back, 7 bases at V and 1 base at J, with 14 bases in the middle. Germline CDR1 is MNHEY and CDR2 is SVGAGI. This CDR3 comprises 15 residues. CDR3 coding DNA: TGTGCCAGCACCAAGGGGGGGGGTTCCTACAATGAGCAGTTCTTC. This encodes CASTKGGGSYNEQFF.

CDR3 residues: CASSPGQSLNGYTF. CDR3 sequence (DNA): TGTGCCAGCAGCCCCGGACAGAGCCTAAATGGCTACACCTTC. The chain links TRBV7-2 to TRBJ1-2; tentative D call: TRBD1 (6 bases). The CDR3 runs to 14 residues. Germline V gene lookup returns CDR1 SGHTA and CDR2 FQGNSA. Deletions cut 5 bases from V and 6 bases from J, with 16 bases between.

The V and J genes are TRBV2 and TRBJ1-1; D might be TRBD1 (6 bases). CDR1 and CDR2 from the germline V gene are SNHLY and FYNNEI. The V end lost 2 bases, the J end lost 2 bases, and 15 bases lay between the germline ends. The length of the CDR3 is 16 residues. CDR3 coding DNA: TGTGCCAGCAGTGAATTCGTGGCAGGGGCTAACACTGAAGCTTTCTTT. This translates into CASSEFVAGANTEAFF.

This chain links TRBV11-3 with TRBJ1-5; no reliable D call. The CDR3 consists of 13 residues. V lost 3 bases and J lost 0, with 3 bases in between. Per germline, CDR1 SGHNT and CDR2 YENEEA. CDR3 bases: TGTGCCAGCAGCTTTGGTAGCAATCAGCCCCAGCATTTT. Translation: CASSFGSNQPQHF.

The chain combines TRBV19 with TRBJ2-2; D unresolved. The CDR3 is 13 residues long. Germline V CDR1 and CDR2: LNHDA, SQIVND (reference sequence). The CDR3 loop is CATADANTGELFF. The CDR3 DNA sequence: TGTGCGACGGCCGACGCGAACACCGGGGAGCTGTTTTTT. The entire variable domain, with the rest obtained from reference TRBV19 and TRBJ2-2, is as follows: DGGITQSPKYLFRKEGQNVTLSCEQNLNHDAMYWYRQDPGQGLRLIYYSQIVNDFQKGDIAEGYSVSREKKESFPLTVTSAQKNPTAFYLCATADANTGELFFGEGSRLTVL.

Worth noting for this clone: The conserved final phenylalanine or tryptophan is absent from the CDR3, which likely points to a read error. The genes are TRBV9 and TRBJ1-1; no clear D gene. The germline V gene encodes CDR1 SGDLS and CDR2 YYNGEE. The CDR3 runs 14 residues. V lost 0 bases and J lost 2, with 8 bases in between. In DNA, the CDR3 is TGTGCCAGCAGCGTAGGGGAAAGTAACACTGAAGCTTTCCTT. Amino acids: CASSVGESNTEAFL.

The rearrangement links TRBV18 to TRBJ2-7; 10 bases map to TRBD2. V lost 3 bases and J lost 7; bases outside the gene matches: 9. Germline V CDR1 and CDR2: KGHSH, LQKENI. The CDR3 has 15 amino acids. CDR3 in DNA: TGTGCCAGCTCACCGGGTCTAGCGGGAGCGTGGGAGCAGTACGTC. Translated, it gives CASSPGLAGAWEQYV.

The chain recombines TRBV9 with TRBJ1-4; 9 bases map to TRBD1. The V segment lost 4 bases and the J segment 4 bases; nucleotides outside the gene matches: 2. CDR1 is SGDLS and CDR2 is YYNGEE in the germline V gene. The CDR3 is 14 amino acids. CDR3 amino acids: CASSRQGGNEKLFF. CDR3 nucleotide sequence: TGTGCCAGCAGCCGACAGGGGGGTAATGAAAAACTGTTTTTT. The full variable domain, completed using reference TRBV9 and TRBJ1-4, is DSGVTQTPKHLITATGQRVTLRCSPRSGDLSVYWYQQSLDQGLQFLIQYYNGEERAKGNILERFSAQQFPDLHSELNLSSLELGDSALYFCASSRQGGNEKLFFGSGTQLSVL.

The V gene is TRBV2, the J gene TRBJ1-3; a weak D match, TRBD1 (6 bases). Trimming removed 4 bases from V and 2 bases from J, with 9 bases in between. This CDR3 region has 14 residues. From germline, CDR1 is SNHLY and CDR2 FYNNEI. CDR3 nucleotide sequence: TGTGCCAGCAGTGGGACAGACGCTGGAAACACCATATATTTT. This gives the protein CASSGTDAGNTIYF.

Written as DNA, the CDR3 is TGTGCCAGCAGCAACCAGGGGGCCTACGAGCAGTACTTC. This gives the protein CASSNQGAYEQYF. The genes are TRBV6-5 and TRBJ2-7; 7 nucleotides match TRBD1. Trimming removed 6 bases from V and 2 bases from J; junction bases left unmatched: 4. The CDR3 runs to 13 residues. From germline, CDR1 is MNHEY and CDR2 SVGAGI.

The rearrangement links TRBV5-1 to TRBJ1-3; 9 bases are shared with TRBD1. Trimming removed 2 bases from V and 7 bases from J; junction bases left unmatched: 7. Germline V gene data show CDR1 as SGHRS and CDR2 as YFSETQ. There are 15 residues in the CDR3. The CDR3 sequence: CASSLDGQGRNTIYF. The CDR3 region has the DNA TGCGCCAGCAGCTTAGACGGACAGGGGCGGAACACCATATATTTT. Full variable domain (remainder filled in from reference TRBV5-1 and TRBJ1-3): KAGVTQTPRYLIKTRGQQVTLSCSPISGHRSVSWYQQTPGQGLQFLFEYFSETQRNKGNFPGRFSGRQFSNSRSEMNVSTLELGDSALYLCASSLDGQGRNTIYFGEGSWLTVV.

The V gene is TRBV5-4, the J gene TRBJ1-1, with TRBD1 matching over 7 bases. The CDR3 loop spans 15 amino acids. V trimming: 2 bases; J trimming: 5 bases; junction bases outside the gene matches: 9. Germline V lookup: CDR1 SGHNT, CDR2 YYREEE (reference sequence). In nucleotides, the CDR3 is TGTGCCAGCAGCTTCGACAGGGCGATTCCTACTGAAGCTTTCTTT. This gives the protein CASSFDRAIPTEAFF.

The chain carries TRBV20-1 and TRBJ2-1; either TRBD1 or TRBD2 may fit D (5 bases each). From germline, CDR1 is DFQATT and CDR2 SNEGSKA (reference sequence). Between the trimmed V and J ends, which lost 3 bases and 2 bases, there was a span of 11 bases. The CDR3 totals 14 residues. The CDR3 is CSASMGPPYNEQFF. Here the CDR3 DNA reads TGCAGTGCTAGTATGGGACCCCCCTACAATGAGCAGTTCTTC.

V and J are TRBV11-3 and TRBJ1-2; possibly TRBD1 for D (6 bases). Trimming took off 4 bases at V and 7 bases at J, with 13 bases between the two ends. CDR1 is SGHNT, CDR2 YENEEA, per germline. CDR3 size: 13 residues. CDR3 residues: CASSYTGRGGYTF. CDR3 DNA: TGTGCCAGCAGCTACACAGGGCGAGGTGGCTACACCTTC. The variable domain in full, completed from reference TRBV11-3 and TRBJ1-2, reads EAGVVQSPRYKIIEKKQPVAFWCNPISGHNTLYWYLQNLGQGPELLIRYENEEAVDDSQLPKDRFSAERLKGVDSTLKIQPAELGDSAVYLCASSYTGRGGYTFGSGTRLTVV.

This clone was detected only once. This chain links TRBV21-1 with TRBJ2-6; TRBD1 is taken as the D call from the table, unchecked against the DNA. TRBV21-1 is assigned pseudogene status. The length of the CDR3 is 14 residues. CDR3 region: CASSHRRGTNVLTF. The CDR3 nucleotides read TGTGCCAGCAGCCACCGCAGGGGTACCAACGTCCTGACTTTC.

This clone was detected only a few times. The sample holds other DNA sequences that translate to the same CDR3. The V and J genes are TRBV6-2 or TRBV6-3 and TRBJ2-7, with unresolved D. There are 11 residues in the CDR3. The V gene lost 5 bases and the J gene lost 2 bases, with 4 bases spanning the gap. Germline values: CDR1 MNHEY, CDR2 SVGEGT. CDR3 protein: CASSHTYEQYF. In nucleotides, the CDR3 is TGTGCCAGCAGTCATACCTACGAGCAGTACTTC.

This chain joins TRBV12-5 and TRBJ1-2; possibly TRBD1 for D (5 bases). CDR3 size: 13 residues. V was trimmed by 1 base and J by 9 bases, leaving 12 bases between them. CDR1 LGHNT and CDR2 FRNRAP come from the germline V gene. This chain's CDR3 is CASGLGPGARYTF. The CDR3 DNA reads as TGTGCTAGTGGTTTGGGACCCGGGGCGCGCTACACCTTC.

The chain couples TRBV29-1 to TRBJ2-7; D might be TRBD1 (5 bases). The germline gives CDR1 SQVTM, CDR2 ANQGSEA. The V end lost 4 bases, the J end lost 7 bases, and 11 bases lay between the germline ends. The CDR3 extends over 11 amino acids. CDR3 loop: CSVGGAHEQYF. The CDR3 DNA reads as TGCAGCGTTGGTGGGGCACATGAGCAGTACTTC.

This chain uses TRBV25-1 with TRBJ1-2; TRBD1 aligns across 9 bases. V lost 2 bases and J lost 4; bases outside the gene matches: 5. This CDR3 contains 15 residues. Germline assignment: CDR1 MGHDK and CDR2 SYGVNS. CDR3 sequence reads: CASSEEDRGGYGYTF. The CDR3 coding sequence is TGTGCCAGCAGTGAAGAGGACAGGGGTGGCTATGGCTACACCTTC.

This chain joins TRBV6-5 and TRBJ1-1, with D possibly TRBD1 on 5 matching bases. The CDR3 length is 15 residues. Looked up from germline, CDR1 is MNHEY and CDR2 is SVGAGI. The ends were cut back, 5 bases at V and 1 base at J, with 14 bases in the middle. The CDR3 region has the DNA TGTGCCAGCAGTCCTACAGGTTGGGCGAACACTGAAGCTTTCTTT. It is translated as CASSPTGWANTEAFF.

The chain recombines TRBV4-1 with TRBJ1-4; maybe TRBD1 (6 bases). Germline V lookup: CDR1 MGHRA, CDR2 YSYEKL. The CDR3 has 15 amino acids. Trimming cost V 4 bases and J 6 bases, with 15 bases left between them. CDR3 protein: CASSPGGGEHEKLFF. Here the CDR3 DNA reads TGCGCCAGCAGCCCGGGTGGGGGCGAACATGAAAAACTGTTTTTT.

The chain uses TRBV11-3 and TRBJ1-1, with D possibly matching TRBD1 (5 bases). Trimming removed 4 bases at V and 4 bases at J, with 13 bases between. The V gene's germline CDR1 is SGHNT and CDR2 YENEEA. This CDR3 region has 14 residues. The CDR3 reads CASSSMGDSTEAFF. For the CDR3, the DNA is TGTGCCAGCAGCTCAATGGGGGATAGCACTGAAGCTTTCTTT.

This clone was recorded once. The chain couples TRBV27 to TRBJ1-2; D unresolved. This CDR3 comprises 12 residues. Trimming shortened V by 1 base and J by 5 bases, and 5 bases separated the two germline ends. In germline, CDR1 is MNHEY, CDR2 SMNVEV (reference sequence). In DNA form, the CDR3 reads TGTGCCAGCAGTTTATATGGGTATGGCTACACCTTC. The encoded protein is CASSLYGYGYTF.

This chain links TRBV3-1 (or the pseudogene TRBV3-2) with TRBJ2-2; D is ambiguous. V lost 3 bases to trimming and J lost 10 bases, with 15 bases between them. The CDR3 is 14 amino acids. CDR1 LGHDT and CDR2 YNNKEL come from the germline V gene (reference sequence). The CDR3 coding sequence is TGTGCCAGCAGCCACCACTTCGACATTCCGGAGCTGTTTTTT. This codes for CASSHHFDIPELFF.

In its sample, this clone was seen a few times. The chain has TRBV7-7 and TRBJ2-5; no clear D gene. CDR1 and CDR2 from the germline V gene are SSHAT and FNYEAQ (reference sequence). This CDR3 has 16 residues. V shed 1 base and J shed 1 base, with 13 bases lying between them. The CDR3 DNA reads TGTGCCAGCAGCTTAGTAGGGTTACAAGGCCAAGAGACCCAGTACTTC. This translates into CASSLVGLQGQETQYF.

The chain joins TRBV5-1 to TRBJ1-4; the match to TRBD1 covers 7 bases. This CDR3 is 13 amino acids long. J was trimmed by 13 bases and V by 4 bases; bases with no gene match: 10. CDR1 SGHRS and CDR2 YFSETQ come from the germline V gene. The DNA of the CDR3 is TGCGCCAGCAGCCCGTCGGAAGGGGGCGGACTGTTTTTT. This sequence encodes CASSPSEGGGLFF.

The chain recombines TRBV18 with TRBJ1-3; weak D call: TRBD1 (5 bases). The CDR3 covers 17 residues. Trimming took 3 bases from V and 3 from J, leaving 18 bases between them. Germline CDR1 and CDR2: KGHSH and LQKENI. The CDR3 DNA reads as TGTGCCAGCTCACCTCTCGTGATTGGGGGAGGTGGAAACACCATATATTTT. This sequence encodes CASSPLVIGGGGNTIYF.